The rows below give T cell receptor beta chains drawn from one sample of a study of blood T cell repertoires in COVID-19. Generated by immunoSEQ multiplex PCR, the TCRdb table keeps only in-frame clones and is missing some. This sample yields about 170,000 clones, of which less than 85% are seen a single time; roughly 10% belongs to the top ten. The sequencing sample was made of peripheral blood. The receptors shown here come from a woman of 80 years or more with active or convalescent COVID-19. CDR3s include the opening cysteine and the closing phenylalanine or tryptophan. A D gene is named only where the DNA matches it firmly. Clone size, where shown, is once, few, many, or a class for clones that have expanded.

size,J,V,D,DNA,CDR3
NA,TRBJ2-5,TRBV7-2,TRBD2,TGTGCCAGCAGCGGTAGCGGGAGCCAGACCCAGTACTTC,CASSGSGSQTQYF
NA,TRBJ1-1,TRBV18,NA,TGTGCCAGCTCACCCCCCCAACGGGGCACTGAAGCTTTCTTT,CASSPPQRGTEAFF
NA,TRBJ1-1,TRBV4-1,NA,TGCGCCAGCAGCCCCCCCCCGGGACTACCGCCGCTAGCTTTCTTT,CASSPPPGLPPLAFF
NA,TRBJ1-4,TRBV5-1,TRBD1,TGCGCCAGCAGCCTGACAGGGGCCCAAGAAAAACTGTTTTTT,CASSLTGAQEKLFF
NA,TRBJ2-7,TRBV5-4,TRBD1,TGTGCCAGCAGCACCGCCTGGACAGGGAAGACCGAGCAGTACTTC,CASSTAWTGKTEQYF
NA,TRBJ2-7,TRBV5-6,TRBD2,TGTGCCAGCAGCTTGTTGTCACTAGCGGGGTCATCCTACGAGCAGTACTTC,CASSLLSLAGSSYEQYF
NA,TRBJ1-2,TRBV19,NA,TGTGCCAGTAGTATAGTTCAGCGACGGAACTATGGCTACACCTTC,CASSIVQRRNYGYTF
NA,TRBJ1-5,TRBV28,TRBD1,TGTGCCAGCAGTTACAGGGGGAGGGCGGGCAATCAGCCCCAGCATTTT,CASSYRGRAGNQPQHF
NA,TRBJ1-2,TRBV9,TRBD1,TGTGCCAGCAGCCCTAATCCTGGACAGGGCTATGGCTACACCTTC,CASSPNPGQGYGYTF
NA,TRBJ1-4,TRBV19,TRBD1,TGTGCCAGTCGACAGGGGGCTAGGGAAAAACTGTTTTTT,CASRQGAREKLFF
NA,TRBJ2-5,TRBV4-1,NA,TGCGCCAGCAGCCGAAGGACAGCACAAGAGACCCAGTACTTC,CASSRRTAQETQYF
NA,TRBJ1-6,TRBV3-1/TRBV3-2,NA,TGTGCCAGCAGCCTCCTGGGTCGGGAGATCCTCCACTTT,CASSLLGREILHF
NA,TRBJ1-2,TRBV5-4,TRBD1,TGTGCCAGCAGCCCAGGGGGTGGGGACAGGGGACGTGGCTACACCTTC,CASSPGGGDRGRGYTF
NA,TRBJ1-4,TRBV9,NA,TGTGCCAGCAGCGTAGCGGGCGGACTCGAGGAAAAACTGTTTTTT,CASSVAGGLEEKLFF
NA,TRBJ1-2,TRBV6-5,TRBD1,TGTGCCAGTGGAGGACAGGGGGCGGGTGGCTACACCTTC,CASGGQGAGGYTF
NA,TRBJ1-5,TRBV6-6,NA,TGTGCCAGCAGTCACCCCCGGAGGGCGCGGGGCAATCAGCCCCAGCATTTT,CASSHPRRARGNQPQHF
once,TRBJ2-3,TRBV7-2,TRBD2,TGTGCCAGCAGCCGGGGACTAGCCCCCACAGATACGCAGTATTTT,CASSRGLAPTDTQYF
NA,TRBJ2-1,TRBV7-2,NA,TGTGCCAGCAGCTTAGGGGTAGGGAGGATGGACAATGAGCAGTTCTTC,CASSLGVGRMDNEQFF
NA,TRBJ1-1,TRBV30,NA,TGTGCCTGGAGTGTACGAGGCCTCATGAACACTGAAGCTTTCTTT,CAWSVRGLMNTEAFF
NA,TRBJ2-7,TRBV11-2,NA,TGTGCCAGCAGCTTCCCCCGACTAGGGCTTGGCTACGAGCAGTACTTC,CASSFPRLGLGYEQYF
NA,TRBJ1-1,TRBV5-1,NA,TGCGCCAGCAGCCCTACCGTGGGGGGTGGGGACACTGAAGCTTTCTTT,CASSPTVGGGDTEAFF
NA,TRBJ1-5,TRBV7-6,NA,TGTGCCAGCAGCTTGATGGGGAGGGGACATCAGCCCCAGCATTTT,CASSLMGRGHQPQHF
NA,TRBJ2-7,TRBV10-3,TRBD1,TGTGCCATCAGTCCGGGACAGAATGTCAACGAGCAGTACTTC,CAISPGQNVNEQYF
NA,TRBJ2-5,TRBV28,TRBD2,TGTGCCAGCAGTTTACAAAGCGGGAGAGGGCAGACCCAGTACTTC,CASSLQSGRGQTQYF
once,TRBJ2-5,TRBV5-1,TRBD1,TGCGCCAGCAGCGGACAGGGGTCCCAAGAGACCCAGTACTTC,CASSGQGSQETQYF
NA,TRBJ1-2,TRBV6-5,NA,TGTGCCAGCAGTTACTTGACCGGGACTGAAGGCTACACCTTC,CASSYLTGTEGYTF
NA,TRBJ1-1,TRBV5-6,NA,TGTGCCAGCAGCTCCACGCCGGCAGGGAACACTGAAGCTTTCTTT,CASSSTPAGNTEAFF
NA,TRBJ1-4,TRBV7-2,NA,TGTGCCAGCAGCTTCAGTACAACTAATGAAAAACTGTTTTTT,CASSFSTTNEKLFF
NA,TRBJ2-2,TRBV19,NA,TGTGCCAGTAGTATCCCGGGACTCCCTGCCGGGGAGCTGTTTTTT,CASSIPGLPAGELFF
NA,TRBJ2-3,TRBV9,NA,TGTGCCAGCAGCGTAGTGTCTCGTGATACGCAGTATTTT,CASSVVSRDTQYF
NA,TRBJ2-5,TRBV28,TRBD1,TGTGCCAGCAGTTCGGGACAGAGTCAAGAGACCCAGTACTTC,CASSSGQSQETQYF
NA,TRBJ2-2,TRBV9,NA,TGTGCCAGCAGCGTCGAGAGTGCAGGCACCGGGGAGCTGTTTTTT,CASSVESAGTGELFF
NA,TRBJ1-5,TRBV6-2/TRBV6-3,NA,TGTGCCAGCAGCCCCTCTTTATGGGAGTGGAGCAATCAGCCCCAGCATTTT,CASSPSLWEWSNQPQHF
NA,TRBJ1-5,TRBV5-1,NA,TGCGCCAGCAGCTTGGAGGGAGGGGTAGACAATCAGCCCCAGCATTTT,CASSLEGGVDNQPQHF
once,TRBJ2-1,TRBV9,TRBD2,TGTGCCAGCAGCGTCCGTGGGCTAGCGGCTGCCTACAATGAGCAGTTCTTC,CASSVRGLAAAYNEQFF